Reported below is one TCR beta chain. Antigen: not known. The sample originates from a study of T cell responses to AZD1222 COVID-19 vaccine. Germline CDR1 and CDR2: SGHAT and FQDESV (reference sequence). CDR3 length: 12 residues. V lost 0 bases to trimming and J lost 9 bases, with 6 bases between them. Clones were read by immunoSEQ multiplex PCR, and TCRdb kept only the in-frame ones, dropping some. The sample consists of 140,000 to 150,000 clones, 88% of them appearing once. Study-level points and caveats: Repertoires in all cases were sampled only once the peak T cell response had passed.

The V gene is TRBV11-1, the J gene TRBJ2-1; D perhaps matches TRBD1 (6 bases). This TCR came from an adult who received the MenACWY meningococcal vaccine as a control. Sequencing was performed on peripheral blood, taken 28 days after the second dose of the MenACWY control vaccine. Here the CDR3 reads CASSLARGEQFF. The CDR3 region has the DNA TGTGCCAGCAGCTTAGCCAGGGGTGAGCAGTTCTTC.